This TCR beta chain was observed in a study of response to subunit inactivated influenza vaccine. The V end lost 1 base, the J end lost 7 bases, and 16 bases lay between the germline ends. Looked up from germline, CDR1 is SGHVS and CDR2 is FQNEAQ. This CDR3 has 16 residues. MiXCR, run by TCRdb on the RT-PCR reads, gives a single entry per CDR3 protein. The sample lists about 190,000 distinct CDR3 sequences, over 13% occurring once. The material sequenced was CD8+ T cells sorted from PBMCs, taken 5 to 6 days after vaccination. The receptor's source is a man aged 50-59 years who received an inactivated influenza vaccine. The chain employs TRBV7-8 and TRBJ2-2; possibly TRBD2 for D (7 bases). The CDR3 region is CASSLVSGGDDGELFF. CDR3 DNA sequence: TGTGCCAGCAGCTTAGTATCGGGGGGCGATGACGGGGAGCTGTTTTTT.